This is a list of T cell receptor beta chains from one sample in a study of cytomegalovirus exposure and HLA in healthy donors. Some clones are missing from TCRdb's copy, which holds only in-frame ones; the method was immunoSEQ multiplex PCR. The data show under 85,000 clones, with about 79% seen just once and around 1.5% held by the top ten. Sequencing input: PBMCs. The source is a man aged 35 to 55 in good health and CMV-seronegative. Each CDR3 is given with its conserved first and last residue. The order of the fields is J gene, V gene, D gene, clone size, CDR3 DNA, CDR3 protein. The D gene is left open where the match is weak. Expanded clones are given a class, and other clones once, few, many or no size at all.

J: TRBJ1-4
V: TRBV28
D: TRBD1
size: -
DNA: TGTGCCAGCAGCCAGACAGGGGGGCAAGAAAAACTGTTTTTT
CDR3: CASSQTGGQEKLFF

J: TRBJ2-7
V: TRBV5-6
D: -
size: -
DNA: TGTGCCAGCAGCTATTGGGACATCACCTACGAGCAGTACTTC
CDR3: CASSYWDITYEQYF

J: TRBJ2-7
V: TRBV13
D: TRBD1
size: -
DNA: TGTGCCAGCAGCAAACGGACAGGGGGCTCCTACGAGCAGTACTTC
CDR3: CASSKRTGGSYEQYF

J: TRBJ2-1
V: TRBV9
D: TRBD2
size: -
DNA: TGTGCCAGCAGCATTGGGACTAGCGAGCAGTTCTTC
CDR3: CASSIGTSEQFF

J: TRBJ2-5
V: TRBV18
D: TRBD2
size: -
DNA: TGTGCCAGCTCACCACGCGCTAGCGGGAGGGAGACCCAGTACTTC
CDR3: CASSPRASGRETQYF

J: TRBJ2-4
V: TRBV19
D: -
size: few
DNA: TGTGCCAGTAGGGGGGGGGCTGAACTCATTCAGTACTTC
CDR3: CASRGGAELIQYF

J: TRBJ2-7
V: TRBV7-9
D: TRBD1
size: few
DNA: TGTGCCAGCAGCCGGGGGACAGGGATCTACGAGCAGTACTTC
CDR3: CASSRGTGIYEQYF

J: TRBJ1-2
V: TRBV19
D: TRBD1
size: -
DNA: TGTGCCAGTAGTACCAAAGGACAGGGAGGCTATGGCTACACCTTC
CDR3: CASSTKGQGGYGYTF

J: TRBJ2-7
V: TRBV5-6
D: TRBD1
size: -
DNA: TGTGCCAGCACCGTCCAGACAGGGCCCTACGAGCAGTACTTC
CDR3: CASTVQTGPYEQYF

J: TRBJ2-1
V: TRBV6-4
D: -
size: few
DNA: TGTGCCAGCAGCCATTCGGAGTACTCCTACAATGAGCAGTTCTTC
CDR3: CASSHSEYSYNEQFF

J: TRBJ2-2
V: TRBV6-1
D: TRBD1
size: once
DNA: TGTGCCAGCAGACCGGACAGGGGGATCACCGGGGAGCTGTTTTTT
CDR3: CASRPDRGITGELFF

J: TRBJ2-2
V: TRBV6-1
D: TRBD2
size: -
DNA: TGTGCCAGCATCGGGACTAGTCACCGCACCGGGGAGCTGTTTTTT
CDR3: CASIGTSHRTGELFF

J: TRBJ1-3
V: TRBV19
D: -
size: -
DNA: TGTGCCAGTTCTACCTCTGGAAACACCATATATTTT
CDR3: CASSTSGNTIYF

J: TRBJ1-2
V: TRBV11-2
D: -
size: -
DNA: TGTGCCAGCAGCTTAAATGCGGGGATTTCTGGCTACACCTTC
CDR3: CASSLNAGISGYTF

J: TRBJ2-2
V: TRBV4-1
D: -
size: few
DNA: TGCGCCAGCAGCCACGAAACTAGCACCGGGGAGCTGTTTTTT
CDR3: CASSHETSTGELFF

J: TRBJ1-1
V: TRBV7-8
D: -
size: -
DNA: TGTGCCAGCAGCCTCTTAAGGAGTGGATCTGAAGCTTTCTTT
CDR3: CASSLLRSGSEAFF

J: TRBJ2-3
V: TRBV7-2
D: -
size: -
DNA: TGTGCCAGCAGCTTAGGCGGAGGACTAACAGATACGCAGTATTTT
CDR3: CASSLGGGLTDTQYF